This note documents a single T cell receptor beta chain sequence. Its antigen is unidentified. These data belong to a study of cytomegalovirus exposure and HLA in healthy donors. Study-level information: Unique TCRs from HLA-typed donors, 65 million to 85 million of them, were held in an early data release.

Germline V gene sequence: CDR1 SEHNR, CDR2 FQNEAQ (reference sequence). Deletions cut 4 bases from V and 3 bases from J, with 9 bases between. CDR3 length: 14 residues. Amplification used 60 Vbeta primers and 13 Jbeta primers. Clones were sequenced by immunoSEQ multiplex PCR, and TCRdb holds only the in-frame ones, with some missing. The sample records around 140,000 clones, approximately 78% being singletons. Study-wide points: A later analysis associated under 20,000 TCR beta sequences with HLA alleles at a 0.05 false discovery rate.

This rearrangement joins TRBV7-9 to TRBJ1-4; D gene unclear. The clonotype was recovered from a woman aged 50 to 60 in good health and CMV-seropositive. Sequencing input: PBMCs. The CDR3 loop is CASSWVAANEKLFF. CDR3 in DNA: TGTGCCAGCAGCTGGGTGGCGGCTAATGAAAAACTGTTTTTT.